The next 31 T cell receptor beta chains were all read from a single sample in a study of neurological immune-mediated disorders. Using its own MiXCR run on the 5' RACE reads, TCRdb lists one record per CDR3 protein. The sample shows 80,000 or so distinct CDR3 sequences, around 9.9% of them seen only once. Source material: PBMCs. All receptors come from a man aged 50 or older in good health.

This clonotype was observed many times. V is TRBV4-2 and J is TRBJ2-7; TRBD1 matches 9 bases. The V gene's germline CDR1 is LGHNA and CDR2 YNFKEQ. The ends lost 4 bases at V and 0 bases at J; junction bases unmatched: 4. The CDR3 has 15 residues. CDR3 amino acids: CASSPGQGPSYEQYF. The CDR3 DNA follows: TGTGCCAGCAGCCCCGGACAGGGGCCCTCCTACGAGCAGTACTTC.

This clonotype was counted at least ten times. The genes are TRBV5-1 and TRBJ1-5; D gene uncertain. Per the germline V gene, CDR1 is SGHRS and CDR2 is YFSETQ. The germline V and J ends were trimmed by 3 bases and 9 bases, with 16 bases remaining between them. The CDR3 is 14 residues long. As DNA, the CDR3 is TGCGCCAGCAGCTACGGCGGGCCTGGTGGGCCCCAGCATTTT. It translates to CASSYGGPGGPQHF.

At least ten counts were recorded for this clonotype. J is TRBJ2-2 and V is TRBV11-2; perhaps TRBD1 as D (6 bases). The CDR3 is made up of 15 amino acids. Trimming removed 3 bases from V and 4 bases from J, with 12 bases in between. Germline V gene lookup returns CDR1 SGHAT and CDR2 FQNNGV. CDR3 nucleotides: TGTGCCAGCAGCTTCCTCAGGGGCCGCACCGGGGAGCTGTTTTTT. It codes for CASSFLRGRTGELFF. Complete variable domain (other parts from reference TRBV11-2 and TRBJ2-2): EAGVAQSPRYKIIEKRQSVAFWCNPISGHATLYWYQQILGQGPKLLIQFQNNGVVDDSQLPKDRFSAERLKGVDSTLKIQPAKLEDSAVYLCASSFLRGRTGELFFGEGSRLTVL.

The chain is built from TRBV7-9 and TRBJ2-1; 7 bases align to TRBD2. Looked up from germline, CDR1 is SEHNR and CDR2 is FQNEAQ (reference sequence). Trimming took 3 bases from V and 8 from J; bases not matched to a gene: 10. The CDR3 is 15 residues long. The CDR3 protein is CASSLVGTMSYEQFF. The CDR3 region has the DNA TGTGCCAGCAGCTTGGTCGGGACTATGTCCTATGAGCAGTTCTTC.

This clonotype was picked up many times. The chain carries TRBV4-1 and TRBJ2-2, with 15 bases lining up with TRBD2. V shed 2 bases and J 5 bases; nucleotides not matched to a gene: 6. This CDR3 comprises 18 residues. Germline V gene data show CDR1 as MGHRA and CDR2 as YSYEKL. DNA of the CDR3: TGCGCCAGCAGCCAACCGGGACTAGCGGGAGGTCTTACCGGGGAGCTGTTTTTT. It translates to CASSQPGLAGGLTGELFF.

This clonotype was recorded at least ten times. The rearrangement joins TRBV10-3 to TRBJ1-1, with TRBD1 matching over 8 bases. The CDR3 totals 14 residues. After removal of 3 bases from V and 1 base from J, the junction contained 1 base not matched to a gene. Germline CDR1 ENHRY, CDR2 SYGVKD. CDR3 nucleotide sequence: TGTGCCATCAGTGAAGGACAGGGGAACACTGAAGCTTTCTTT. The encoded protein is CAISEGQGNTEAFF.

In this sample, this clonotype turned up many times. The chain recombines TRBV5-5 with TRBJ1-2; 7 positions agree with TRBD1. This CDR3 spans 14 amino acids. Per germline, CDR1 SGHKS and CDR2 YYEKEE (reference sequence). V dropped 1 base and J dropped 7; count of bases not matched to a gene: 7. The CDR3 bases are TGTGCCAGCAGCTTGACGACAGGGACCGGTGGCTACACCTTC. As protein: CASSLTTGTGGYTF.

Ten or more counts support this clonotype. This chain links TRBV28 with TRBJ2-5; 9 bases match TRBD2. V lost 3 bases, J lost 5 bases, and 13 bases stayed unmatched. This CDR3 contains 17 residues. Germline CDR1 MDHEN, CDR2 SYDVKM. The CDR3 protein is CASSFRGGGAVGETQYF. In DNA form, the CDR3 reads TGTGCCAGCAGTTTTCGCGGCGGGGGGGCCGTAGGGGAGACCCAGTACTTC.

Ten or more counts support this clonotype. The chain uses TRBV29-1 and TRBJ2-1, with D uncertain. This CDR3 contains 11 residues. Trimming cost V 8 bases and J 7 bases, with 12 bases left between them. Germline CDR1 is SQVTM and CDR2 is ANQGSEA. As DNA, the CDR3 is TGCAGCCCTTTAGGACGAAATGAGCAGTTCTTC. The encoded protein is CSPLGRNEQFF.

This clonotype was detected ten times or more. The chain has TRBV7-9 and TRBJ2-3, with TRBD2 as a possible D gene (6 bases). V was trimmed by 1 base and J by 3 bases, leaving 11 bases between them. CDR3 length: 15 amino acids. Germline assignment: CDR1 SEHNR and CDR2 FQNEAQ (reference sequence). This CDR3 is CASSLGSGVTDTQYF. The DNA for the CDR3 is TGTGCCAGCAGCTTAGGTAGCGGCGTAACAGATACGCAGTATTTT.

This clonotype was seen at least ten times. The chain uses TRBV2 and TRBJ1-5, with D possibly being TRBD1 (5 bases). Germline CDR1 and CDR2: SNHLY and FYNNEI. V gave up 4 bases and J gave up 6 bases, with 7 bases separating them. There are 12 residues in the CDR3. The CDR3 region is CASSGGGQPQHF. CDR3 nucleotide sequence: TGTGCCAGCAGTGGCGGGGGTCAGCCCCAGCATTTT.

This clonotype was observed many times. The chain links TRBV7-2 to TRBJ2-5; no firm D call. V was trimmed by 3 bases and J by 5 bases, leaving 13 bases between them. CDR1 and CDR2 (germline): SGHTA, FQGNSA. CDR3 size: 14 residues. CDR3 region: CASSLTPGWETQYF. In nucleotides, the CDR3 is TGTGCCAGCAGCTTGACTCCCGGGTGGGAGACCCAGTACTTC.

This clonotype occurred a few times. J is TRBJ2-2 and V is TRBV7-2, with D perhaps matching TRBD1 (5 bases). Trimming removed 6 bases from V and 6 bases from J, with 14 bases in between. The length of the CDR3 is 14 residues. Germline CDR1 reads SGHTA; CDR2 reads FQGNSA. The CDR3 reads CASRIIGAPGELFF. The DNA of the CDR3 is TGTGCCAGCAGAATCATAGGGGCCCCCGGGGAGCTGTTTTTT.

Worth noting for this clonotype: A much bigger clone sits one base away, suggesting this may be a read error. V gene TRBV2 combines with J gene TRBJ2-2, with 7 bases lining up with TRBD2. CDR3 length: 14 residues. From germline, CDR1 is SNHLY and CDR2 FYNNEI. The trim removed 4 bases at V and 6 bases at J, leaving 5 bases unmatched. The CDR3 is CASSGTRGAGELFF. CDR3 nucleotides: TGTGCCAGCAGTGGGACTCGGGGGGCCGGGGAGCTGTTTTTT.

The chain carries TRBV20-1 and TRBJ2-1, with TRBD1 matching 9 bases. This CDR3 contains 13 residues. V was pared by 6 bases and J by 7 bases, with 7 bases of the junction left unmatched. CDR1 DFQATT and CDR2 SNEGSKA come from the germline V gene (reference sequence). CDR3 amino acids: CSAPGQGGNEQFF. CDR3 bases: TGCAGTGCACCGGGACAGGGCGGTAATGAGCAGTTCTTC.

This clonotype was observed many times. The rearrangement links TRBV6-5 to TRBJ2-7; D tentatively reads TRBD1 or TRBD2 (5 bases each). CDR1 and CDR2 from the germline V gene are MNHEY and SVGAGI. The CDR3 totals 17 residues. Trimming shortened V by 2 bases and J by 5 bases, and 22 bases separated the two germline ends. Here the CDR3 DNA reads TGTGCCAGCAGTTACACAGGACTCCGACAGAGCGGAAACGAGCAGTACTTC. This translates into CASSYTGLRQSGNEQYF.

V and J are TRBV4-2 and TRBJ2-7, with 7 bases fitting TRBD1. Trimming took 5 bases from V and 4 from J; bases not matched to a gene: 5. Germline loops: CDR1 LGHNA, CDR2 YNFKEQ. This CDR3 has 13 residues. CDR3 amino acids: CASSRGQGYEQYF. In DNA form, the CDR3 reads TGTGCCAGCAGCAGGGGGCAAGGTTACGAGCAGTACTTC.

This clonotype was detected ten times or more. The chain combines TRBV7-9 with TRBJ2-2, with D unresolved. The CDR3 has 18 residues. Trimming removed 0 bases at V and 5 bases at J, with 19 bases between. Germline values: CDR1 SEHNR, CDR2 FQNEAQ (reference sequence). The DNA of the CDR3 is TGTGCCAGCAGCTTAGCCTTCGTTGGATTTAGTGGGACCGGGGAGCTGTTTTTT. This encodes CASSLAFVGFSGTGELFF. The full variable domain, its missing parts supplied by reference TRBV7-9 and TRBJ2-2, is DTGVSQNPRHKITKRGQNVTFRCDPISEHNRLYWYRQTLGQGPEFLTYFQNEAQLEKSRLLSDRFSAERPKGSFSTLEIQRTEQGDSAMYLCASSLAFVGFSGTGELFFGEGSRLTVL.

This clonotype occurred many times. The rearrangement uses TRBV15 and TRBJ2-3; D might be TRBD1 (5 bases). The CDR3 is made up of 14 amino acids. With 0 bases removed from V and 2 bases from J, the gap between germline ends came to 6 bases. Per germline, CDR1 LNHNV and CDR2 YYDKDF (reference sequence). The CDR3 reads CATSRDRATDTQYF. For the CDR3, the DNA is TGTGCCACCAGCAGAGACAGGGCCACAGATACGCAGTATTTT. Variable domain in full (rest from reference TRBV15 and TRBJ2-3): DAMVIQNPRYQVTQFGKPVTLSCSQTLNHNVMYWYQQKSSQAPKLLFHYYDKDFNNEADTPDNFQSRRPNTSFCFLDIRSPGLGDTAMYLCATSRDRATDTQYFGPGTRLTVL.

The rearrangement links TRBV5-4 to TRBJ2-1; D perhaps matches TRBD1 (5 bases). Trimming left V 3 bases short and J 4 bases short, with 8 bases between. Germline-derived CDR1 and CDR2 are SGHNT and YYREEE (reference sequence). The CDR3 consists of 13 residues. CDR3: CASSSRQYNEQFF. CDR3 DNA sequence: TGTGCCAGCAGCTCTAGACAGTACAATGAGCAGTTCTTC.

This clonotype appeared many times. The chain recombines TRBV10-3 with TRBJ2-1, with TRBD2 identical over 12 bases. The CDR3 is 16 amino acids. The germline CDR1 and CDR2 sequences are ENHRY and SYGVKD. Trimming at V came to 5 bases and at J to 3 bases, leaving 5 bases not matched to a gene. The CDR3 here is CAISTQTSGSYNEQFF. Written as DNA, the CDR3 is TGTGCCATCAGTACCCAGACTAGCGGGAGCTACAATGAGCAGTTCTTC.

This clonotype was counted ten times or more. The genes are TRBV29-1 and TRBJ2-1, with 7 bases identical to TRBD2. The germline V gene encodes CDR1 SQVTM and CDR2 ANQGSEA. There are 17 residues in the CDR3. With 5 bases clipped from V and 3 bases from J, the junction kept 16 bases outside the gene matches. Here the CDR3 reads CSVSSPGGRERYNEQFF. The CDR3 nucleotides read TGCAGCGTTTCATCTCCCGGAGGGCGGGAGCGCTACAATGAGCAGTTCTTC.

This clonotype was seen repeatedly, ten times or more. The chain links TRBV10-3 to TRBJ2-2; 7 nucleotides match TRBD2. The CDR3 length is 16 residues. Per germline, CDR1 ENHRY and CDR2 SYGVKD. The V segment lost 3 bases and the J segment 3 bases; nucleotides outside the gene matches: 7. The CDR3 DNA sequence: TGTGCCATCAGTGATCGTACGGGGAGGGACACCGGGGAGCTGTTTTTT. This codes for CAISDRTGRDTGELFF.

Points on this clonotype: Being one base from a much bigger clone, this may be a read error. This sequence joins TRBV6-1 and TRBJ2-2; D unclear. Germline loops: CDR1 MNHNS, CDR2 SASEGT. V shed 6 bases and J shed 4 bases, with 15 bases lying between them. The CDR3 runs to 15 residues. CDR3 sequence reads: CASSENAVITGELFF. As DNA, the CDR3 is TGTGCCAGCAGCGAGAACGCGGTAATCACCGGGGAGCTGTTTTTT.

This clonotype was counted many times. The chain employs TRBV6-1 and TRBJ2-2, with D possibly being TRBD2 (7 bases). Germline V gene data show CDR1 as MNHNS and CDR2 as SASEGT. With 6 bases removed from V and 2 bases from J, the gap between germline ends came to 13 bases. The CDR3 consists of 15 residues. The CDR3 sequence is CASRRAGTNTGELFF. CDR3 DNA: TGTGCCAGCAGAAGAGCGGGGACAAACACCGGGGAGCTGTTTTTT.

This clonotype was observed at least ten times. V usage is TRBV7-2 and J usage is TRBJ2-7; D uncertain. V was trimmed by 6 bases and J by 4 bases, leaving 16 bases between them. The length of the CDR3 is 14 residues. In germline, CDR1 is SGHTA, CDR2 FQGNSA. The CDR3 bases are TGTGCCAGCAGATCCGGCGGAGCCGCGTACGAGCAGTACTTC. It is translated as CASRSGGAAYEQYF.

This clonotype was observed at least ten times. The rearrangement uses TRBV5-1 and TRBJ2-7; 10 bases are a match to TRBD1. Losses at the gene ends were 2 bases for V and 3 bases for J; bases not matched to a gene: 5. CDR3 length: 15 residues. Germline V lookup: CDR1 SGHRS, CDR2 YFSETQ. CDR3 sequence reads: CASSLPGTGVYEQYF. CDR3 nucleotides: TGCGCCAGCAGCTTACCCGGGACAGGGGTCTACGAGCAGTACTTC.

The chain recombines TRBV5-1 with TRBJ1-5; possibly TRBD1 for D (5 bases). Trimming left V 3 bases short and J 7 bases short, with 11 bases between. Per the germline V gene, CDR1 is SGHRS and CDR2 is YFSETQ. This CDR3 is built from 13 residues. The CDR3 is CASSYTGVQPQHF. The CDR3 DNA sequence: TGCGCCAGCAGCTACACAGGAGTCCAGCCCCAGCATTTT.

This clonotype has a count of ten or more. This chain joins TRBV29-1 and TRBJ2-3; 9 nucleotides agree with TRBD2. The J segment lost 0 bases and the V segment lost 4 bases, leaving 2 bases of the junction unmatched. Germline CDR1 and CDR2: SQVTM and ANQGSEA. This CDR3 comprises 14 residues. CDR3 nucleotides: TGCAGCGTTGGTCTAGCGGGAAGCACAGATACGCAGTATTTT. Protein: CSVGLAGSTDTQYF.

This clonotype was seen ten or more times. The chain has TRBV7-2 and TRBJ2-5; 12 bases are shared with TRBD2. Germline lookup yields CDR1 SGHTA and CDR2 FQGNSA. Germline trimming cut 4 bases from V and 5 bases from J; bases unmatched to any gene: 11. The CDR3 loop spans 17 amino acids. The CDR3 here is CASSSRPGLAGSETQYF. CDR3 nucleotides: TGTGCCAGCAGCTCCCGTCCGGGACTAGCGGGTTCCGAGACCCAGTACTTC.

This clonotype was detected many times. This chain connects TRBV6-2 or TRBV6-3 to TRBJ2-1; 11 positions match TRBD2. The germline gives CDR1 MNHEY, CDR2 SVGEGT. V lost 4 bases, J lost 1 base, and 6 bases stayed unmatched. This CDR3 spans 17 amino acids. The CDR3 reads CASSWTSGLASYNEQFF. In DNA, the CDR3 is TGTGCCAGCAGTTGGACTAGCGGGCTAGCGTCCTACAATGAGCAGTTCTTC.